This TCR beta chain emerged from a study of blood T cell repertoires in COVID-19. Study-level information: T cells, B-cell-depleted T cells, or PBMCs provided the cDNA or gDNA that served as material.

Produced via immunoSEQ multiplex PCR; TCRdb's table is partial and in-frame only. The sample carries approximately 120,000 clones, roughly four fifths recorded once. The V gene end was trimmed by 0 bases and the J gene end by 3 bases; junction bases not matched to a gene: 4. Germline CDR1 ENHRY, CDR2 SYGVKD. The CDR3 is 16 amino acids. The chain couples TRBV10-3 to TRBJ1-1, with 10 nucleotides matching TRBD1. This receptor was taken from a woman aged 50 to 65 with acute or convalescent COVID-19. Material for sequencing was peripheral blood. In DNA form, the CDR3 reads TGTGCCATCAGTGAGTCTGGCGGGACAGGGGACACTGAAGCTTTCTTT. This sequence encodes CAISESGGTGDTEAFF.